Listed below are T cell receptor beta chains from one sample, sequenced in a study of prognosis after radiotherapy for stage I lung cancer. TCRdb independently ran MiXCR on the multiplex PCR reads; one entry per CDR3 protein. The repertoire holds 30,000 or so distinct CDR3 sequences, around 32% seen once, with roughly a third in the top ten. The specimen was PBMCs, collected before or after stereotactic body radiation therapy (not recorded which). The source is a donor aged 50 or older with non-small cell lung cancer. The CDR3 runs from the conserved cysteine through the conserved F or W. D genes are given only for firm matches. Clone sizes are given selectively: once, few, many, or a class where the clone is expanded.

len	j_gene	abundance	v_gene	d_gene	CDR3nt	CDR3aa
14	TRBJ1-4	many	TRBV15	TRBD1	TGTGCCACCAGCAAGGGACAGAGCAATGAAAAACTGTTTTTT	CATSKGQSNEKLFF
15	TRBJ1-5	-	TRBV27	-	TGTGCCAGCAGTTTGGGGGGTCAAGACTATCAGCCCCAGCATTTT	CASSLGGQDYQPQHF
14	TRBJ2-4	many	TRBV6-1	-	TGTGCCAGCTACCAAGAGAGGGCCGCAAACATTCAGTACTTC	CASYQERAANIQYF
15	TRBJ2-7	many	TRBV5-1	-	TGCGCCAGCAGCTTGGGTGTGGGGGTTTCCTACGAGCAGTACTTC	CASSLGVGVSYEQYF
13	TRBJ2-3	-	TRBV6-1	-	TGTGCCAGCAAAAGGGGCTTCACAGATACGCAGTATTTT	CASKRGFTDTQYF
19	TRBJ2-6	-	TRBV28	-	TGTGCCAGCACGACGGTTCTAGGGCGGGTTTCCTCTGGGGACAACGCCCTGACTTTC	CASTTVLGRVSSGDNALTF
16	TRBJ2-2	-	TRBV7-3	TRBD2	TGTGCCAGCAGCCCGCTAGCGGGAAGGTACACCGGGGAGCTGTTTTTT	CASSPLAGRYTGELFF
12	TRBJ2-7	-	TRBV6-2/TRBV6-3	-	TGTGCCAGCAGCGGGGGCCCCTACGAGCAGTACTTC	CASSGGPYEQYF
12	TRBJ1-1	many	TRBV18	-	TGTGCCACCGGACGGGGGATCGCTGAAGCTTTCTTT	CATGRGIAEAFF
15	TRBJ2-7	-	TRBV7-2	TRBD1	TGTGCCAGCAGCTTAGCGGGGGACAGCTTCTACGAGCAGTACTTC	CASSLAGDSFYEQYF
13	TRBJ1-2	many	TRBV5-6	-	TGTGCCAGCAGCTTGGAAGGTAGCTATGGCTACACCTTC	CASSLEGSYGYTF
15	TRBJ2-3	once	TRBV2	TRBD2	TGTGCCAGCATACCTTCTAGCGGCCCCACAGATACGCAGTATTTT	CASIPSSGPTDTQYF